Listed here are 23 T cell receptor beta chains from one sample, sequenced in a study of post-analysis software for immune sequencing data. General study points: Roughly 5 TRBV segments occurring more often in patients than controls included TRBV5-6, TRBV5-1 and TRBV20-1.

The authors incorporated unique molecular identifiers into the TCR beta cDNA libraries. TCRdb reprocessed the PCR reads via MiXCR and lists one record per CDR3 protein. The sample has fewer than 700,000 distinct CDR3 sequences, around 40% seen once; the top ten hold roughly 1.7%. These TCRs are of unknown antigen specificity. Source material: blood. Source of these receptors: a girl between 5 and 17 years old with multiple sclerosis.

In this sample, this clonotype turned up many times. The chain combines TRBV27 with TRBJ2-7; D is perhaps TRBD1 or TRBD2 (5 bases each). The CDR3 sequence is 14 residues long. With 6 bases removed from V and 2 bases from J, the gap between germline ends came to 14 bases. Per germline, CDR1 MNHEY and CDR2 SMNVEV (reference sequence). The CDR3 loop is CASSLRDGTYEQYF. The CDR3 coding sequence is TGTGCCAGCAGCTTGAGGGACGGGACCTACGAGCAGTACTTC.

The chain has TRBV5-5 and TRBJ2-5; 7 nucleotides align to TRBD1. Germline CDR1 reads SGHKS; CDR2 reads YYEKEE (reference sequence). Germline trimming cut 1 base from V and 2 bases from J; bases unmatched to any gene: 11. This CDR3 has 17 amino acids. The CDR3 bases are TGTGCCAGCAGCTTGTTTATGTGGGACAGCATTCAAGAGACCCAGTACTTC. Its translation: CASSLFMWDSIQETQYF.

This clonotype was seen a few times. The gene calls are TRBV5-5 and TRBJ2-7; D remains ambiguous. The CDR3 has 12 amino acids. Trimming removed 0 bases from V and 7 bases from J, with 8 bases in between. Looked up from germline, CDR1 is SGHKS and CDR2 is YYEKEE (reference sequence). The CDR3 bases are TGTGCCAGCAGCTTGGTGTTGGCGGAGCAGTACTTC. This sequence encodes CASSLVLAEQYF.

This clonotype has only one observation. The CDR3: CASSWVAGSETQYF. CDR3 bases: TGTGCCAGCAGTTGGGTAGCGGGGTCAGAGACCCAGTACTTC. The V call is TRBV12-3 or TRBV12-4, the J call TRBJ2-5, with TRBD2 identical over 8 bases. J was trimmed by 4 bases and V by 4 bases; bases with no gene match: 5. The CDR3 totals 14 residues.

The rearrangement links TRBV12-3 or TRBV12-4 to TRBJ2-7; D is undetermined. The CDR3 length is 13 residues. Trimming shortened V by 6 bases and J by 0 bases, and 9 bases separated the two germline ends. CDR3 bases: TGTGCCAGCAGCCACACCCCCTCCTACGAGCAGTACTTC. This sequence encodes CASSHTPSYEQYF.

The V call is TRBV20-1, the J call TRBJ2-3, with 9 bases matching TRBD1. The CDR3 runs 14 residues. Germline values: CDR1 DFQATT, CDR2 SNEGSKA (reference sequence). V lost 5 bases to trimming and J lost 2 bases; unmatched junction nucleotides: 5. CDR3 sequence (DNA): TGCAGTGCTCGGACAGGGGCCCACACAGATACGCAGTATTTT. It yields the protein CSARTGAHTDTQYF.

This clonotype was recorded a few times. This chain's CDR3 is CASQGGDEKLFF. The DNA of the CDR3 is TGTGCCAGTCAGGGAGGGGATGAAAAACTGTTTTTT. The V call is TRBV7-2, the J call TRBJ1-4; weak D call: TRBD1 (5 bases). Trimming shortened V by 9 bases and J by 6 bases, and 11 bases separated the two germline ends. The germline gives CDR1 SGHTA, CDR2 FQGNSA. CDR3 length: 12 residues.

This chain uses TRBV4-2 with TRBJ2-3, with a tentative D call TRBD1 (5 bases). CDR1 is LGHNA and CDR2 is YNFKEQ in the germline V gene. Trimming stripped 0 bases from V and 4 bases from J, with 11 bases between. This CDR3 contains 15 residues. CDR3 loop: CASSQERGRADTQYF. Written as DNA, the CDR3 is TGTGCCAGCAGCCAAGAAAGGGGTAGGGCAGATACGCAGTATTTT.

The chain combines TRBV20-1 with TRBJ1-1; weak D call: TRBD1 (6 bases). Trimming shortened V by 6 bases and J by 3 bases, and 14 bases separated the two germline ends. The CDR3 is 13 amino acids. Per germline, CDR1 DFQATT and CDR2 SNEGSKA (reference sequence). CDR3 nucleotides: TGCAGTGCGCCGGGACACCGAGACACTGAAGCTTTCTTT. It codes for CSAPGHRDTEAFF.

This clonotype was picked up a small number of times. CDR3 DNA: TGTGCCAGCACCTGGGGACAGTCCTACGAGCAGTACTTC. Amino acid sequence: CASTWGQSYEQYF. The V and J genes are TRBV12-3 or TRBV12-4 and TRBJ2-7, with 7 bases aligning to TRBD1. The V gene end was trimmed by 7 bases and the J gene end by 1 base; junction bases not matched to a gene: 4. The CDR3 spans 13 residues.

The chain carries TRBV10-3 and TRBJ2-1; TRBD2 aligns across 8 bases. The CDR3 is 14 amino acids. V shed 5 bases and J 9 bases; nucleotides not matched to a gene: 9. Germline CDR1 and CDR2: ENHRY and SYGVKD. CDR3 region: CAISSSAGVGEQFF. The CDR3 DNA follows: TGTGCCATCAGTAGCTCAGCGGGAGTCGGTGAGCAGTTCTTC.

The genes are TRBV27 and TRBJ1-1, with TRBD1 as a possible D gene (5 bases). The CDR3 runs 15 residues. CDR1 and CDR2 from the germline V gene are MNHEY and SMNVEV (reference sequence). With 7 bases removed from V and 0 bases from J, the gap between germline ends came to 15 bases. The chain's CDR3 is CASTSGPNLNTEAFF. The CDR3 coding sequence is TGTGCCAGCACCTCGGGACCGAACTTGAACACTGAAGCTTTCTTT.

The chain uses TRBV7-9 and TRBJ2-3, with 9 positions matching TRBD2. This CDR3 comprises 18 residues. Germline CDR1 reads SEHNR; CDR2 reads FQNEAQ (reference sequence). Trimming removed 2 bases from V and 4 bases from J; junction bases left unmatched: 13. In DNA form, the CDR3 reads TGTGCCAGCAGCTTAAGGATGGTTGCTAGCGGGGCTGCAGATACGCAGTATTTT. It yields the protein CASSLRMVASGAADTQYF.

The chain employs TRBV29-1 and TRBJ2-5, with D maybe TRBD1 (5 bases). Germline-derived CDR1 and CDR2 are SQVTM and ANQGSEA. V lost 8 bases, J lost 3 bases, and 13 bases lay in between. CDR3 length: 12 residues. DNA for the CDR3: TGCAGCTTGGGGTTACAGGAAGAGACCCAGTACTTC. Translating gives CSLGLQEETQYF.

This clonotype was counted only a few times. V and J are TRBV10-2 and TRBJ2-7; D may match TRBD1 or TRBD2 (5 bases each). Germline lookup yields CDR1 WSHSY and CDR2 SAAADI. The CDR3 consists of 13 residues. V lost 4 bases and J 7 bases, leaving 14 bases between the germline ends. CDR3 nucleotide sequence: TGCGCCAGCAGTGCGGGGCTAGCTAGGGAGCAGTACTTC. Its protein is CASSAGLAREQYF.

J is TRBJ2-1 and V is TRBV3-1, with D unclear. Trimming shortened V by 1 base and J by 3 bases, and 7 bases separated the two germline ends. This CDR3 has 14 amino acids. Germline V gene lookup returns CDR1 LGHDT and CDR2 YNNKEL (reference sequence). The CDR3 is CASSQAWGYNEQFF. The CDR3, as DNA: TGTGCCAGCAGCCAAGCGTGGGGCTACAATGAGCAGTTCTTC.

The rearrangement links TRBV5-1 to TRBJ2-3, with D hard to call. Trimming took 4 bases from V and 4 from J, leaving 7 bases between them. Per germline, CDR1 SGHRS and CDR2 YFSETQ. The CDR3 is 12 residues long. CDR3 residues: CASSRKADTQYF. Written as DNA, the CDR3 is TGCGCCAGCAGCAGAAAGGCAGATACGCAGTATTTT.

CDR3 in amino acids: CASSLTAGGPSNEQFF. The CDR3 DNA sequence: TGTGCCAGCAGTTTGACTGCGGGAGGGCCCTCCAATGAGCAGTTCTTC. The rearrangement joins TRBV12-3 or TRBV12-4 to TRBJ2-1; 9 nucleotides match TRBD2. V dropped 3 bases and J dropped 6; count of bases not matched to a gene: 9. The CDR3 covers 16 residues.

The V call is TRBV20-1, the J call TRBJ1-2; the match to TRBD1 covers 8 bases. This CDR3 is built from 13 residues. Germline-derived CDR1 and CDR2 are DFQATT and SNEGSKA (reference sequence). Trimming removed 5 bases from V and 3 bases from J; junction bases left unmatched: 5. This CDR3 reads CSAGGQGYYGYTF. The CDR3 region has the DNA TGCAGTGCTGGAGGACAGGGCTACTATGGCTACACCTTC.

Details on this clonotype: One end of the junction fails to match germline, which may point to a read error. The J gene is TRBJ1-2, the V gene TRBV29-1, with a possible D match to TRBD1 (5 bases). The CDR3 extends over 11 amino acids. CDR1 is SQVTM, CDR2 ANQGSEA, per germline. The CDR3 nucleotides are TGCAGCGTTGAAGCCAGGGATGGCTGCACCTTC. This translates into CSVEARDGCTF.

The rearrangement joins TRBV11-2 to TRBJ2-7; 7 positions match TRBD2. CDR1 and CDR2 (germline): SGHAT, FQNNGV. The ends lost 5 bases at V and 3 bases at J; junction bases unmatched: 10. This CDR3 has 15 amino acids. The DNA of the CDR3 is TGTGCCAGCAGCCCCGGACTAGTAGGGCACTACGAGCAGTACTTC. It translates to CASSPGLVGHYEQYF.

The CDR3 sequence: CASRKDRGDSPLHF. The CDR3 coding sequence is TGCGCCAGCAGAAAAGACAGGGGTGATTCACCCCTCCACTTT. The chain uses TRBV5-1 and TRBJ1-6; TRBD1 matches at 8 bases. The germline V gene encodes CDR1 SGHRS and CDR2 YFSETQ. The CDR3 has 14 residues. The junction had 6 bases not matched to a gene; V was cut back by 5 bases and J by 8 bases. The whole variable domain, filled in from reference TRBV5-1 and TRBJ1-6, reads KAGVTQTPRYLIKTRGQQVTLSCSPISGHRSVSWYQQTPGQGLQFLFEYFSETQRNKGNFPGRFSGRQFSNSRSEMNVSTLELGDSALYLCASRKDRGDSPLHFGNGTRLTVT.

This chain joins TRBV12-3 or TRBV12-4 and TRBJ1-3; D call uncertain. This CDR3 spans 11 amino acids. The ends were cut back, 8 bases at V and 1 base at J, with 3 bases in the middle. CDR3 sequence: CASRSGNTIYF. In DNA, the CDR3 is TGTGCCAGCCGTTCTGGAAACACCATATATTTT.